These T cell receptor beta chains were read from a single sample in a study of T cells in Graves' hyperthyroidism and ophthalmopathy. TCRdb fed the multiplex PCR reads into MiXCR, producing one record per CDR3 protein. The table includes about 300,000 distinct CDR3 sequences, 20% to 25% detected once. The sequenced sample consisted of blood. Source of these receptors: a man in his forties with Graves' hyperthyroidism that later progressed to Graves' ophthalmopathy. CDR3s include the opening cysteine and the closing phenylalanine or tryptophan. Part of the rows lack a size; the others show once, few, many or a class for expanded clones.

V	size	CDR3
TRBV28	many	CASSPLGQGTIYGYTF
TRBV11-2	many	CASSLDPGDAFF
TRBV12-3/TRBV12-4	many	CASSSPGSGYTF
TRBV28	few	CASSSGQSRNEQFF
TRBV7-2	many	CASSYDLYGYTF
TRBV6-2/TRBV6-3	many	CASSSTATSTNEKLFF
TRBV12-3/TRBV12-4	-	CASSLGPLLGAGITGYTF
TRBV4-2	many	CASSQAGTGFETQYF
TRBV24-1	many	CATSDPGTGSEWQYF
TRBV6-5	-	CASSYSKERLDPEQYF
TRBV5-1	many	CASSPGRSYEQYF
TRBV12-3/TRBV12-4	many	CASSLRGPSGYTF
TRBV10-3	many	CAISEGRRDASPQHF
TRBV18	-	CASSPSRANTGAFF
TRBV6-2/TRBV6-3	-	CASSWAARDNQPQHF
TRBV28	-	CASSGEGSPLHF
TRBV28	-	CASSLFTYTGELFF
TRBV2	-	CASRTSNWGGTGSYEQYF
TRBV2	many	CASSELTEAFF
TRBV2	many	CASKKVAVQETQYF
TRBV4-1	many	CASSQEIQTGYTF
TRBV19	-	CASKTGGTEAFF
TRBV6-4	once	CASSGPGPIPYEQYF
TRBV19	many	CASRSPGTTNTEAFF
TRBV25-1	many	CASSLTGGWTEAFF
TRBV12-3/TRBV12-4	once	CASSLKGIGSTEAFF
TRBV20-1	-	CSASGQWTEAFF